The 10 T cell receptor beta chains listed next were all sequenced from one sample in a study of control samples from healthy donors and cancer patients (dated by TCRdb to about 2020). Library method: the immunoSEQ multiplex PCR assay. TCRdb retrieved this table from immuneACCESS and kept in-frame rearrangements only. Not all clones are present; in checked studies, unresolved V genes account for under half, and no reason is known for the remainder. The sample table shows 150,000 or so clones, and around nine tenths are seen once. The top ten clonotypes cover 0.68% of the sample. The specimen was blood. The receptor source for this set is a young woman in good health.

This sequence joins TRBV5-6 and TRBJ2-3; 7 bases line up with TRBD2. V was pared by 1 base and J by 0 bases, with 5 bases of the junction left unmatched. The CDR3 totals 16 residues. Germline CDR1 SGHDT, CDR2 YYEEEE. The CDR3 DNA reads as TGTGCCAGCAGCTTGTCCCTAGCGGTAAGCACAGATACGCAGTATTTT. As protein: CASSLSLAVSTDTQYF.

The genes are TRBV5-1 and TRBJ2-2; a weak D match, TRBD2 (5 bases). From germline, CDR1 is SGHRS and CDR2 YFSETQ. The CDR3 sequence is 15 residues long. V was shortened by 4 bases and J by 0 bases, with 10 bases between the two germline ends. The CDR3 DNA follows: TGCGCCAGCAGCCCCCGGGAATCGAACACCGGGGAGCTGTTTTTT. It specifies CASSPRESNTGELFF.

The rearrangement uses TRBV7-6 and TRBJ2-1; TRBD2 agrees at 7 bases. CDR1 is SGHVS, CDR2 FNYEAQ, per germline. The CDR3 consists of 16 residues. Losses at the gene ends were 4 bases for V and 6 bases for J; bases not matched to a gene: 12. The CDR3 region has the DNA TGTGCCAGCAGCTCAGAGGGAAGGGAGGGCCTCAATGAGCAGTTCTTC. Translating gives CASSSEGREGLNEQFF.

The V gene is TRBV13, the J gene TRBJ2-7, with D perhaps matching TRBD1 (6 bases). Germline CDR1 reads PRHDT; CDR2 reads FYEKMQ (reference sequence). The CDR3 is 12 amino acids. V shed 3 bases and J shed 6 bases, with 9 bases lying between them. CDR3 amino acids: CASSFVGAEQYF. As DNA, the CDR3 is TGTGCCAGCAGCTTCGTGGGGGCCGAGCAGTACTTC.

The chain couples TRBV6-2 or TRBV6-3 to TRBJ2-3, with 10 bases fitting TRBD2. Trimming at V came to 5 bases and at J to 1 base, leaving 6 bases not matched to a gene. This CDR3 comprises 16 residues. In germline, CDR1 is MNHEY, CDR2 SVGEGT. CDR3 in amino acids: CASSLPGTSGTDTQYF. Here the CDR3 DNA reads TGTGCCAGCAGTCTCCCAGGGACTAGCGGCACAGATACGCAGTATTTT.

The gene calls are TRBV6-6 and TRBJ2-1, with D unresolved. This CDR3 spans 13 amino acids. V lost 5 bases and J lost 6, with 11 bases in between. Per germline, CDR1 MNHNY and CDR2 SVGAGI (reference sequence). The CDR3 region has the DNA TGTGCCAGCAGTACTCCCAATTTCAATGAGCAGTTCTTC. Protein: CASSTPNFNEQFF.

The chain uses TRBV4-1 and TRBJ1-1; 7 bases line up with TRBD1. Losses at the gene ends were 2 bases for V and 2 bases for J; bases not matched to a gene: 11. The CDR3 is 17 residues long. CDR1 is MGHRA, CDR2 YSYEKL, per germline. CDR3 sequence: CASSQLGEGASNTEAFF. CDR3 coding DNA: TGCGCCAGCAGCCAACTGGGGGAGGGGGCGAGTAACACTGAAGCTTTCTTT.

CDR3 loop: CASSLDNKSGYSNQPQHF. CDR3 coding DNA: TGTGCCAGCAGTTTAGACAATAAATCGGGGTATAGCAATCAGCCCCAGCATTTT. The chain carries TRBV28 and TRBJ1-5; D remains unclear. The CDR3 has 18 residues. With 2 bases removed from V and 0 bases from J, the gap between germline ends came to 17 bases. Per the germline V gene, CDR1 is MDHEN and CDR2 is SYDVKM. The variable domain in full, completed from reference TRBV28 and TRBJ1-5, reads DVKVTQSSRYLVKRTGEKVFLECVQDMDHENMFWYRQDPGLGLRLIYFSYDVKMKEKGDIPEGYSVSREKKERFSLILESASTNQTSMYLCASSLDNKSGYSNQPQHFGDGTRLSIL.

This clone occurred a few times. The CDR3 region is CASSLNTGELFF. The CDR3 nucleotides read TGTGCCAGCAGCTTAAACACCGGGGAGCTGTTTTTT. The gene calls are TRBV7-2 and TRBJ2-2; D ambiguous. Germline CDR1 SGHTA, CDR2 FQGNSA. There are 12 residues in the CDR3. V was shortened by 2 bases and J by 2 bases, with 0 bases between the two germline ends.

Points on this clone: At one of its ends the junction is not consistent with the germline gene, which may arise from a read error. The J gene is TRBJ2-5, the V gene TRBV27; D gene uncertain. CDR1 is MNHEY, CDR2 SMNVEV, per germline (reference sequence). The CDR3 extends over 12 amino acids. The CDR3 spells CAPPQIQGTQYF. DNA for the CDR3: TGTGCCCCTCCCCAGATCCAAGGGACCCAGTACTTC.